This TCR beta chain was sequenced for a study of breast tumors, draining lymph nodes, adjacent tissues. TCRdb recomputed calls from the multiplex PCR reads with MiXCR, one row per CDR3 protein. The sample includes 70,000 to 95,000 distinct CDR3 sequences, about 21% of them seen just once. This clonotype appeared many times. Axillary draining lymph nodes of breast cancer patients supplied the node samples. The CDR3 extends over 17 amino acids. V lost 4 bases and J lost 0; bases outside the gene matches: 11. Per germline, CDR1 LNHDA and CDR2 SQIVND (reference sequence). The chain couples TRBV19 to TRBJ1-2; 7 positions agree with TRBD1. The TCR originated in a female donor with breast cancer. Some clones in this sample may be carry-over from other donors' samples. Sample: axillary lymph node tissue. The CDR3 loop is CASSTLTGYGANYGYTF. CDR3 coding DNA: TGTGCCAGTAGTACCTTGACAGGGTATGGAGCTAACTATGGCTACACCTTC.